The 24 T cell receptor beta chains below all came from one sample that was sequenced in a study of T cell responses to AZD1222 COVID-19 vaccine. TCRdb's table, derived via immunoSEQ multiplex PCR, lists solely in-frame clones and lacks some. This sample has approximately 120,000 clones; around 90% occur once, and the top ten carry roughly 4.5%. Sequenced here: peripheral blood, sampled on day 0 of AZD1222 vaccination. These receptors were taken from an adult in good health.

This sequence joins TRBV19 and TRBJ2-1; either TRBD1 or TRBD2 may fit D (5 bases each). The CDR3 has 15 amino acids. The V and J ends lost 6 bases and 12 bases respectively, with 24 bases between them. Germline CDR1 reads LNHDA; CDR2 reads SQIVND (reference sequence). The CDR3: CASSLDRDGVSGQFF. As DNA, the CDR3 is TGTGCCAGTAGCCTGGACCGGGACGGTGTAAGTGGGCAGTTCTTC.

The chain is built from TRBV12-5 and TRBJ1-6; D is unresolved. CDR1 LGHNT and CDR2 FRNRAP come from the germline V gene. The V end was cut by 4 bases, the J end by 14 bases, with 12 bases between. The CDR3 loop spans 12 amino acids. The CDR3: CASGSDGSTLHF. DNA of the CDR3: TGTGCTAGTGGTTCGGACGGCTCAACCCTCCACTTT.

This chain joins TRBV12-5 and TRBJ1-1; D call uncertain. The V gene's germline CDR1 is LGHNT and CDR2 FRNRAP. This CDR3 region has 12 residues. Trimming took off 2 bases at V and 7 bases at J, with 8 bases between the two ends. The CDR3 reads CASGLIGLEAFF. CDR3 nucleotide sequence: TGTGCTAGTGGTTTGATCGGCCTTGAAGCTTTCTTT.

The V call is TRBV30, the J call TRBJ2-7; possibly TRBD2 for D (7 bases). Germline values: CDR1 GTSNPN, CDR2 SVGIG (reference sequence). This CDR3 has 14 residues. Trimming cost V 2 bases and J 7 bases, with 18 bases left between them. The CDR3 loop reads CAWSMGGANYEQYF. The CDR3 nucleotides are TGTGCCTGGAGTATGGGGGGGGCCAACTATGAGCAGTACTTC.

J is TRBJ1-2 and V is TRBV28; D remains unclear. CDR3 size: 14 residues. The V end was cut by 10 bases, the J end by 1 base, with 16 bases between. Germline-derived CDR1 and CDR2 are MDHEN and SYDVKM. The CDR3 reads CATKRTPINYGYTF. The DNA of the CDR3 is TGTGCCACCAAACGAACCCCCATTAACTATGGCTACACCTTC.

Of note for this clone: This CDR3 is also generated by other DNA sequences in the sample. The CDR3 spells CASSPRGANEKLFF. The CDR3 DNA sequence: TGTGCCAGCTCCCCCCGGGGAGCTAATGAAAAACTGTTTTTT. V gene TRBV18 combines with J gene TRBJ1-4, with D unclear. The CDR3 totals 14 residues. Germline lookup yields CDR1 KGHSH and CDR2 LQKENI. Trimming cost V 6 bases and J 3 bases, with 11 bases left between them.

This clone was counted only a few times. The CDR3 is CASSLAGIYGYTF. In DNA form, the CDR3 reads TGTGCCAGCAGCTTGGCGGGGATCTATGGCTACACCTTC. This sequence joins TRBV7-8 and TRBJ1-2; D is undetermined. The germline V gene encodes CDR1 SGHVS and CDR2 FQNEAQ. Trimming took off 3 bases at V and 4 bases at J, with 9 bases between the two ends. CDR3 length: 13 amino acids. Complete variable domain (other parts from reference TRBV7-8 and TRBJ1-2): GAGVSQSPRYKVAKRGQDVALRCDPISGHVSLFWYQQALGQGPEFLTYFQNEAQLDKSGLPSDRFFAERPEGSVSTLKIQRTQQEDSAVYLCASSLAGIYGYTFGSGTRLTVV.

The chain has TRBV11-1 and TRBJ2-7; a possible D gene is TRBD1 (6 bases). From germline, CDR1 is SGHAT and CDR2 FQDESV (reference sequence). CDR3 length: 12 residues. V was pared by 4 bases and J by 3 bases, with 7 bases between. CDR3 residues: CASSYRVYEQYF. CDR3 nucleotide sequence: TGTGCCAGCAGCTACAGGGTCTACGAGCAGTACTTC.

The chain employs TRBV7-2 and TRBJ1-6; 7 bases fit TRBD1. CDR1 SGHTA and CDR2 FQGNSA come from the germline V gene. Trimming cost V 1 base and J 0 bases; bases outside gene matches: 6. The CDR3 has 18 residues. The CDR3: CASSLVSGTVSYNSPLHF. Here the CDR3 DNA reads TGTGCCAGCAGCTTAGTTTCGGGGACAGTCTCCTATAATTCACCCCTCCACTTT.

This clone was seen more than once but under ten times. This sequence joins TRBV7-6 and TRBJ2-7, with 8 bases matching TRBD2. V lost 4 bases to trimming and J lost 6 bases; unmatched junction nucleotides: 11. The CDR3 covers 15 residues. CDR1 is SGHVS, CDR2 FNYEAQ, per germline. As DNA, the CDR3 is TGTGCCAGCAGCTCCGGGGAGCGGGAGACCGGCGAGCAGTACTTC. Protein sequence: CASSSGERETGEQYF.

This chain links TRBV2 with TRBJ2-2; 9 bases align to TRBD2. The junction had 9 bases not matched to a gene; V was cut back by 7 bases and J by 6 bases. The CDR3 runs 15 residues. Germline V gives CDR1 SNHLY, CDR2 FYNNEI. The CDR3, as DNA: TGTGCCAGCACCCCCGGGACTAGCATCGCCGGGGAGCTGTTTTTT. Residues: CASTPGTSIAGELFF.

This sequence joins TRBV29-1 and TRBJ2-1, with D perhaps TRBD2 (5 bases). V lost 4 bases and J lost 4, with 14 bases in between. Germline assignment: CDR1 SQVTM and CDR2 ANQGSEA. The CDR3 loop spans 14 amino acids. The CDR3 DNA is TGCAGCGTTGCCCCTAGCAGTAGTTACAATGAGCAGTTCTTC. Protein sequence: CSVAPSSSYNEQFF.

Written as DNA, the CDR3 is TGTGCCATGGATCCCTACAATGAGCAGTTCTTC. It specifies CAMDPYNEQFF. This rearrangement joins TRBV28 to TRBJ2-1; the D is unclear. V was clipped by 10 bases and J by 2 bases, with 6 bases between them. The CDR3 runs to 11 residues. Germline CDR1 is MDHEN and CDR2 is SYDVKM.

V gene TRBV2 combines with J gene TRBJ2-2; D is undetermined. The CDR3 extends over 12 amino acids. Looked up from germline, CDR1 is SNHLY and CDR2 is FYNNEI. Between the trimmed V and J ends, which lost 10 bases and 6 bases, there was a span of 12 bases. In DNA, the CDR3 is TGTGCCATTACCTGGGGTGCCGGGGAGCTGTTTTTT. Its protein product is CAITWGAGELFF.

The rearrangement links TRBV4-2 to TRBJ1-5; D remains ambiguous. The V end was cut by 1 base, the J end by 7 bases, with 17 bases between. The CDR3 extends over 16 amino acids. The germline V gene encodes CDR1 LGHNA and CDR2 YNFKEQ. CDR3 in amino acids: CASSQAAAVGGQPQHF. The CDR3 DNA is TGTGCCAGCAGCCAAGCGGCGGCGGTGGGAGGGCAGCCCCAGCATTTT.

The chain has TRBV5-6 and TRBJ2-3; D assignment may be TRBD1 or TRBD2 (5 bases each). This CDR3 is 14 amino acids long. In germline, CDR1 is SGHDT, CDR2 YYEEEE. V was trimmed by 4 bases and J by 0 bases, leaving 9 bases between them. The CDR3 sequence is CASSMGRSTDTQYF. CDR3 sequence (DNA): TGTGCCAGCAGCATGGGACGGAGCACAGATACGCAGTATTTT.

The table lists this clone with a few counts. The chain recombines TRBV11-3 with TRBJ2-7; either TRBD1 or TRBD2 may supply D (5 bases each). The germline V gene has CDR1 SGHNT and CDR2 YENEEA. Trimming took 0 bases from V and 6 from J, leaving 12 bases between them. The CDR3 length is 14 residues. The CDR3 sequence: CASSLDLGTPEQYF. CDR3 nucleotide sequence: TGTGCCAGCAGCTTAGATCTTGGGACCCCCGAGCAGTACTTC. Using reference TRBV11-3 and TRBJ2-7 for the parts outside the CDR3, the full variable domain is EAGVVQSPRYKIIEKKQPVAFWCNPISGHNTLYWYLQNLGQGPELLIRYENEEAVDDSQLPKDRFSAERLKGVDSTLKIQPAELGDSAVYLCASSLDLGTPEQYFGPGTRLTVT.

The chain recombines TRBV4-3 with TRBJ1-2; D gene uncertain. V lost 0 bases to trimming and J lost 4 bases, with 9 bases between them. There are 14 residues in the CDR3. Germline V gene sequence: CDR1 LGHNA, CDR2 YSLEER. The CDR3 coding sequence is TGCGCCAGCAGCCAAGATAGGTCCGCCTATGGCTACACCTTC. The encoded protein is CASSQDRSAYGYTF.

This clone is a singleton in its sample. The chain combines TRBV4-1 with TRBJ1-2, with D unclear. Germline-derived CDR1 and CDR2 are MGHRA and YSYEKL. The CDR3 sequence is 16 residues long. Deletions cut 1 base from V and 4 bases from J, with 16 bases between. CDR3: CASSQVLAILPYGYTF. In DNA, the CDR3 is TGCGCCAGCAGCCAAGTACTCGCGATCTTACCCTATGGCTACACCTTC.

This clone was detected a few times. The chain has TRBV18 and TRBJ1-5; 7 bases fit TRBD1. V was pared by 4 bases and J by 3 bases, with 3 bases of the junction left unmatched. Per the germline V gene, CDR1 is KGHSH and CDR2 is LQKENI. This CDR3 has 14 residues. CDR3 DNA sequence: TGTGCCAGCTCACAGGGGGCTTACAATCAGCCCCAGCATTTT. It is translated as CASSQGAYNQPQHF. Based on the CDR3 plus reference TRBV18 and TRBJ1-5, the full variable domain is NAGVMQNPRHLVRRRGQEARLRCSPMKGHSHVYWYRQLPEEGLKFMVYLQKENIIDESGMPKERFSAEFPKEGPSILRIQQVVRGDSAAYFCASSQGAYNQPQHFGDGTRLSIL.

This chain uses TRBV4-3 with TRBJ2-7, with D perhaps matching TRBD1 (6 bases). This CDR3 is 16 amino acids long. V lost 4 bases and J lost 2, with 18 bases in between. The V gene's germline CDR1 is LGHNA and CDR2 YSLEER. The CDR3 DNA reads TGCGCCAGCAGCCCAAGGTTGACACAGGGTCCCTACGAGCAGTACTTC. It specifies CASSPRLTQGPYEQYF.

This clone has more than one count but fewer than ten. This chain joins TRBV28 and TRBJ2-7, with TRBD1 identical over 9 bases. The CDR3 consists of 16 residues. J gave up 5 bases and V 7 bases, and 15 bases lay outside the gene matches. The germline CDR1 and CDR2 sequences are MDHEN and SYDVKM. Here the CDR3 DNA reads TGTGCCAGCAATCGACCGGGACAGGGCCAGAGGAACGAGCAGTACTTC. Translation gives CASNRPGQGQRNEQYF.

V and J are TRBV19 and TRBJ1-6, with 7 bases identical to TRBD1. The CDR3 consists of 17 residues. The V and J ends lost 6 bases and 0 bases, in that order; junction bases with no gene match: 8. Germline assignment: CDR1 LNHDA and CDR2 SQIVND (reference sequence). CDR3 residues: CASRYRDSSSYNSPLHF. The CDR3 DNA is TGTGCCAGTAGGTACCGGGACAGCAGCTCCTATAATTCACCCCTCCACTTT.

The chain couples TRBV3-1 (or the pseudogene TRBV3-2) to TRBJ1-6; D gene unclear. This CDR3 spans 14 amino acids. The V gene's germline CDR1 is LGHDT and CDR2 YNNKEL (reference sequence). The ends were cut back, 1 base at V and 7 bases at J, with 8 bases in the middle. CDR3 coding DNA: TGTGCCAGCAGCCAAGCAGGCCCGAATTCACCCCTCCACTTT. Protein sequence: CASSQAGPNSPLHF.